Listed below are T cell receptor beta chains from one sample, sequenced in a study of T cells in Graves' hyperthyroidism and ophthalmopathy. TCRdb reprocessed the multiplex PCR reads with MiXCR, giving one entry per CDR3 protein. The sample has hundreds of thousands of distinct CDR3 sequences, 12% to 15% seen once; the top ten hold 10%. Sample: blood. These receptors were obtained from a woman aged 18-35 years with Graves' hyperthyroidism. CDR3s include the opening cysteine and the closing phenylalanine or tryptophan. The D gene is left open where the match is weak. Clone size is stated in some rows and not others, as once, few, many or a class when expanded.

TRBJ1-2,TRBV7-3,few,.,TGTGCCAGCAGCTTAGCCCCCGGGACGGACTATGGCTACACCTTC,CASSLAPGTDYGYTF
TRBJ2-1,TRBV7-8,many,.,TGTGCCACATCGCTCTCCTACAATGAGCAGTTCTTC,CATSLSYNEQFF
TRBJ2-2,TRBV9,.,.,TGTGCCAGCAGCGTGATGGGGGCGGTCACCGGGGAGCTGTTTTTT,CASSVMGAVTGELFF
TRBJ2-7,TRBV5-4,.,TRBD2,TGTGCCAGCAGCTTGGCCGGACTAGCGGGAGGGCCCTCCTACGAGCAGTACTTC,CASSLAGLAGGPSYEQYF
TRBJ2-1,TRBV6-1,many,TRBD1,TGTGCCAGCAGCCCAGGGGGTGGAAGAGACAATGAGCAGTTCTTC,CASSPGGGRDNEQFF
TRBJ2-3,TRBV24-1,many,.,TGTGCCACCAGTGATACTCCTAACACAGATACGCAGTATTTT,CATSDTPNTDTQYF
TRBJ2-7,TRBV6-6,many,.,TGTGCCAGCAGTTACTCGCCGGGGGAGACGCGGGAGCAGTACTTC,CASSYSPGETREQYF
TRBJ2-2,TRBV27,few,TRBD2,TGTGCCAGCAGGCGAACCCTAGCGGGACTTTCGTCGAACACCGGGGAGCTGTTTTTT,CASRRTLAGLSSNTGELFF
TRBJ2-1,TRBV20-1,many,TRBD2,TGCAGTGCTAGCGCCGGGACTAGCGGGAGTTTGAGCGTTGAGCAGTTCTTC,CSASAGTSGSLSVEQFF
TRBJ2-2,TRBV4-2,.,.,TGTGCCAGCAGCCAAGAGGGAGAGACCGGGGAGCTGTTTTTT,CASSQEGETGELFF
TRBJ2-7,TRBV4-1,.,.,TGCGCCAGCAGCCAAGCTCCAACCTCCCACGAGCAGTACTTC,CASSQAPTSHEQYF
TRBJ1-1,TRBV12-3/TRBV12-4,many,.,TGTGCCAGCAGTTTATCTGGGCCGATGAACACTGAAGCTTTCTTT,CASSLSGPMNTEAFF
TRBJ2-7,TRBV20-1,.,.,TGCAGTGCTAGAGATTCGGCGAGAGCAACCGAGCAGCACTTC,CSARDSARATEQHF
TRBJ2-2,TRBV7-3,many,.,TGTGCCAGCAGCTTACAGTCTAGCACGAACACCGGGGAGCTGTTTTTT,CASSLQSSTNTGELFF
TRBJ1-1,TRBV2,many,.,TGTGCCAGCGTGAGGGTCACGAACACTGAAGCTTTCTTT,CASVRVTNTEAFF
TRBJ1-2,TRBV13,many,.,TGTGCCAGCAGCTTAGTTACCGCGTATGGCTACACCTTC,CASSLVTAYGYTF
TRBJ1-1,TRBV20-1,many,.,TGCAGTGCTAGGCCTAACAGGGAGGGCGAAGCTTTCTTT,CSARPNREGEAFF